The sequence of this T cell receptor (beta chain) was determined in a study of T-cell reconstitution after alpha-beta-depleted transplantation in children. The CDR3 totals 16 residues. The germline V and J ends were trimmed by 1 base and 1 base, with 12 bases remaining between them. The germline gives CDR1 SGHTA, CDR2 FQGNSA. As concerns this clonotype: The antigen is undetermined.

Unique molecular identifiers were built into the TCRbeta library. TCRdb processed the PCR reads anew with MiXCR; each CDR3 protein has one entry. The table records about 980,000 distinct CDR3 sequences, under 30% of them present only once. Regarding the study as a whole: T-cell counts and diversity at one year following transplant were attributed mainly to newly produced T cells. Roughly two months post-transplant, alpha-beta T cells reportedly originated from several hundred graft clones that had expanded. Surviving recipient T cells and thymic progenitors underlay high day-60 TCRbeta diversity in some patients.

The sequence was collected from a boy less than two years old who had a stem cell transplant for SCID, so the T cells may come from the graft donor. This chain joins TRBV7-2 and TRBJ2-3; D ambiguous. This specimen consisted of PBMCs, mostly from graft donor cells, obtained 360 days after TCRalphabeta/CD19-depleted stem cell transplant. For the CDR3, the DNA is TGTGCCAGCAGCTTAGATCATGGGTGGCGCACAGATACGCAGTATTTT. Its translation is CASSLDHGWRTDTQYF.